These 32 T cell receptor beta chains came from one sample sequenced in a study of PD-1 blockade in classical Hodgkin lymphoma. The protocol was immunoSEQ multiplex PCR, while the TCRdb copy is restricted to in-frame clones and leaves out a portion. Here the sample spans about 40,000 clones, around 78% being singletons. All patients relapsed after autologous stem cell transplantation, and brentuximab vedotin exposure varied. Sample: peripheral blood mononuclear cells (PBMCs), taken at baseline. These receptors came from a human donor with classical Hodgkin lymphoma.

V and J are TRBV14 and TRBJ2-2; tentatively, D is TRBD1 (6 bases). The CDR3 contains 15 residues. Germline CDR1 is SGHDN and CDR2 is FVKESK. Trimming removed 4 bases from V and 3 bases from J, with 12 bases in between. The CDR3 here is CASSLRQADTGELFF. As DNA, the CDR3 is TGTGCCAGCAGCCTAAGACAGGCGGACACCGGGGAGCTGTTTTTT.

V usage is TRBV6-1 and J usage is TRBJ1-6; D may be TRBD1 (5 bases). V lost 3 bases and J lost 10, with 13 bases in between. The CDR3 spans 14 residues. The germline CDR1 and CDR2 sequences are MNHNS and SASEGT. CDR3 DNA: TGTGCCAGCAGTGACTCGCGGGGGTGGTCACCCCTCCACTTT. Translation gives CASSDSRGWSPLHF.

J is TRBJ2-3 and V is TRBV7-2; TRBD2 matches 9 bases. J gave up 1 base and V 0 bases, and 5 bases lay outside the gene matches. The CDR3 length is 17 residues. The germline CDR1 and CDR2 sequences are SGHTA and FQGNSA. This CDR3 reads CASSLAGTSGRTDTQYF. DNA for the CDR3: TGTGCCAGCAGCTTAGCGGGCACTAGCGGGCGCACAGATACGCAGTATTTT.

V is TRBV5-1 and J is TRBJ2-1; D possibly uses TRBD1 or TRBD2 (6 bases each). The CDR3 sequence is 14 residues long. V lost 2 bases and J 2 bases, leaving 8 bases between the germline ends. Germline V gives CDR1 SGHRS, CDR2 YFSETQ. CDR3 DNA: TGCGCCAGCAGCTTCCGGGGGCCCTACAATGAGCAGTTCTTC. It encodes CASSFRGPYNEQFF.

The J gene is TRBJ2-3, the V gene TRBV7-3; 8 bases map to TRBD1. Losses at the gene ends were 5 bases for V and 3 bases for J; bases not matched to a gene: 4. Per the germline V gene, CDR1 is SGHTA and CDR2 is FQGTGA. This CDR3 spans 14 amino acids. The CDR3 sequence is CASSTGQGTDTQYF. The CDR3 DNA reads TGTGCCAGCAGCACCGGACAGGGTACAGATACGCAGTATTTT.

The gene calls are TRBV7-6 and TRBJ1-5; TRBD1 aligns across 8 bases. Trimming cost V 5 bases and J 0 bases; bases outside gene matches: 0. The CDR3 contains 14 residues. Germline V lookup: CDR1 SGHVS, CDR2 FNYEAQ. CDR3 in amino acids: CASSTGGSNQPQHF. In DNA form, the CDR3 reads TGTGCCAGCAGCACAGGGGGTAGCAATCAGCCCCAGCATTTT.

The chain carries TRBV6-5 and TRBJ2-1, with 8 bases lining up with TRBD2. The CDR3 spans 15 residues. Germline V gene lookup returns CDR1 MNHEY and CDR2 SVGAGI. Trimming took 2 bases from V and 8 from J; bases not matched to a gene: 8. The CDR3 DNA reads TGTGCCAGCAGTTACGGCGGGGGGATTATGGATGAGCAGTTCTTC. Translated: CASSYGGGIMDEQFF.

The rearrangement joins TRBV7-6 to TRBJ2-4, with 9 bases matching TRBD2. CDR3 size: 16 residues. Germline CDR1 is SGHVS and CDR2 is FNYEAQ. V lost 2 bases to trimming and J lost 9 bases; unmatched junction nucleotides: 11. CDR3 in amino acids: CASSLSLRGGQGIQYF. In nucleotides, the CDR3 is TGTGCCAGCAGCTTAAGCTTGCGGGGGGGCCAGGGCATTCAGTACTTC.

CDR3: CAWRASPEYGYTF. CDR3 nucleotide sequence: TGTGCCTGGAGGGCCTCCCCGGAATATGGCTACACCTTC. The gene calls are TRBV30 and TRBJ1-2; D gene ambiguous. Germline-derived CDR1 and CDR2 are GTSNPN and SVGIG (reference sequence). The CDR3 runs 13 residues. Trimming took 3 bases from V and 5 from J, leaving 13 bases between them. Filled out from reference TRBV30 and TRBJ1-2, the complete variable domain reads SQTIHQWPATLVQPVGSPLSLECTVEGTSNPNLYWYRQAAGRGLQLLFYSVGIGQISSEVPQNLSASRPQDRQFILSSKKLLLSDSGFYLCAWRASPEYGYTFGSGTRLTVV.

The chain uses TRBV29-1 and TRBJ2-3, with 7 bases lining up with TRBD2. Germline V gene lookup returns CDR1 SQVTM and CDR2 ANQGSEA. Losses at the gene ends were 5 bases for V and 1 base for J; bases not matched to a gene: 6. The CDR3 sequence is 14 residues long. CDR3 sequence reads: CSVKSSGGTDTQYF. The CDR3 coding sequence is TGCAGCGTTAAATCCAGCGGGGGCACAGATACGCAGTATTTT.

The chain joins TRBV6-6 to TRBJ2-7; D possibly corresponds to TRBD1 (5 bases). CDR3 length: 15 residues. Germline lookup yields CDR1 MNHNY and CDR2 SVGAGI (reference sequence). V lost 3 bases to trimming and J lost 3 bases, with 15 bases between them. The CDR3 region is CASSYTLDTYYEQYF. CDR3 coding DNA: TGTGCCAGCAGTTATACCCTGGACACTTACTACGAGCAGTACTTC.

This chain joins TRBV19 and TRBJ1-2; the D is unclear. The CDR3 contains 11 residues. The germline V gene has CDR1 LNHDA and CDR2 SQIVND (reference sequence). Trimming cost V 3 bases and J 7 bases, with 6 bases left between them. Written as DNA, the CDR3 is TGTGCCAGTAGTATGCGGACTGGCTACACCTTC. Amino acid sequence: CASSMRTGYTF.

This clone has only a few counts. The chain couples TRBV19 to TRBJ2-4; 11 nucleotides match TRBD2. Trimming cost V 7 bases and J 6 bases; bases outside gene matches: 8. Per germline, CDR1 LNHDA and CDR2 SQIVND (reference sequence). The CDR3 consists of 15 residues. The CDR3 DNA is TGTGCCAGTACTGAAGCGGGACTAGCGGTAAACATTCAGTACTTC. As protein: CASTEAGLAVNIQYF.

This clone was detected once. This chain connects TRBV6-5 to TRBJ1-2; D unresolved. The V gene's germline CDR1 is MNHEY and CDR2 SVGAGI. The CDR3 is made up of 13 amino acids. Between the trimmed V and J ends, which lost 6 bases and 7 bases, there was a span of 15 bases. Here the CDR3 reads CASSLDPFTGYTF. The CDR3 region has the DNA TGTGCCAGCAGCCTGGACCCCTTTACTGGCTACACCTTC.

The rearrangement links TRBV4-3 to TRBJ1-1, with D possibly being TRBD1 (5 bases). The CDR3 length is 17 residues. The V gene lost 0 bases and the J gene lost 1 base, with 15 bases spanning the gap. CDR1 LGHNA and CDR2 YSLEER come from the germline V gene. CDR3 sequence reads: CASSQEGSGRWNTEAFF. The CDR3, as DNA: TGCGCCAGCAGCCAAGAAGGTTCAGGGCGTTGGAACACTGAAGCTTTCTTT.

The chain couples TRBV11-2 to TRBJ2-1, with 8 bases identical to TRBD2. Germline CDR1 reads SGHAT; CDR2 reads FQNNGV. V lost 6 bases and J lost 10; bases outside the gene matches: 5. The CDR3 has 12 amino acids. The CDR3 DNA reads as TGTGCCAGCAGAGACCCTAGCGGGGAGCAGTTCTTC. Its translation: CASRDPSGEQFF.

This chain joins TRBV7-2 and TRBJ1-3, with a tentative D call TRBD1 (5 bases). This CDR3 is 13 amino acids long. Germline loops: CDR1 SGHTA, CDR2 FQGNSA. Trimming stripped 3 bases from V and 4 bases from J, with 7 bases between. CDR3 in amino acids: CASSFRQGNTIYF. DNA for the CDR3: TGTGCCAGCAGCTTCAGACAGGGAAACACCATATATTTT. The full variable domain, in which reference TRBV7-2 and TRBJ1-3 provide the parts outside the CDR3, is GAGVSQSPSNKVTEKGKDVELRCDPISGHTALYWYRQSLGQGLEFLIYFQGNSAPDKSGLPSDRFSAERTGGSVSTLTIQRTQQEDSAVYLCASSFRQGNTIYFGEGSWLTVV.

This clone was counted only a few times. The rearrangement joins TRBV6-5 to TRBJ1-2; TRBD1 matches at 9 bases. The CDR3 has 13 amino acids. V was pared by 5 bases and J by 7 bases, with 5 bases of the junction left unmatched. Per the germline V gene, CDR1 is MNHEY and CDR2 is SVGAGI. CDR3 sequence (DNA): TGTGCCAGCAGTCTCACAGGGGGCGGTGGCTACACCTTC. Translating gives CASSLTGGGGYTF.

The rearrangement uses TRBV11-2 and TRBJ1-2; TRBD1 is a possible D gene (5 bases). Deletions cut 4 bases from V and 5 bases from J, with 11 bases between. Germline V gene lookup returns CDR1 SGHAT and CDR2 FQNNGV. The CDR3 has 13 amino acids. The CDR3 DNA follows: TGTGCCAGCAGCTCGGTGACAGCATATGGCTACACCTTC. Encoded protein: CASSSVTAYGYTF. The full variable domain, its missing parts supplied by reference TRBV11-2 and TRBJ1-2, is EAGVAQSPRYKIIEKRQSVAFWCNPISGHATLYWYQQILGQGPKLLIQFQNNGVVDDSQLPKDRFSAERLKGVDSTLKIQPAKLEDSAVYLCASSSVTAYGYTFGSGTRLTVV.

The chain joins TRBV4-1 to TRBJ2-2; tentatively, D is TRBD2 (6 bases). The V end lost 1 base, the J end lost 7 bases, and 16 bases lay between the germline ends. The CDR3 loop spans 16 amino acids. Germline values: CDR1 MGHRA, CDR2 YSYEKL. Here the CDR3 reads CASSQVSGTSGGELFF. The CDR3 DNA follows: TGCGCCAGCAGCCAAGTTAGCGGAACTTCCGGCGGGGAGCTGTTTTTT.

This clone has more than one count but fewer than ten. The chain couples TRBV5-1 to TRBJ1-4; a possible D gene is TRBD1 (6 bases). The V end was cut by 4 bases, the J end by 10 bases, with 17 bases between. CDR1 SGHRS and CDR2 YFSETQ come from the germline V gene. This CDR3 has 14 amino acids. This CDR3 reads CASSRGQGDGKLFF. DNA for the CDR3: TGCGCCAGCAGCCGGGGACAAGGTGACGGAAAACTGTTTTTT.

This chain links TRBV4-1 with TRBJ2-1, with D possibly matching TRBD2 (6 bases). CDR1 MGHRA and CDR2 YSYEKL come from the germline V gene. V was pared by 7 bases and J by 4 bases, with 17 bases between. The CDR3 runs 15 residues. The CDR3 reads CASNPTGGIYNEQFF. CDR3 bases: TGCGCCAGCAACCCTACAGGAGGGATATACAATGAGCAGTTCTTC.

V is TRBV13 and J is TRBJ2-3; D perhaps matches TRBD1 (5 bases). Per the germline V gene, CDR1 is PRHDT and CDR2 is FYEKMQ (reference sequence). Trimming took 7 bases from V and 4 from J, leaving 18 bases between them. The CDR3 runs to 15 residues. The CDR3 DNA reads TGTGCCAGCACCATTGACAGACTTGGGGCAGATACGCAGTATTTT. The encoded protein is CASTIDRLGADTQYF.

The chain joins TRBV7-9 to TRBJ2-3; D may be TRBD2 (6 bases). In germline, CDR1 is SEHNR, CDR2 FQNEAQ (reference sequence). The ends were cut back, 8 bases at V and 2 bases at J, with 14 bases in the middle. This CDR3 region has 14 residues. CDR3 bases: TGTGCCAGCCGCCGGGACTTCTTCACAGATACGCAGTATTTT. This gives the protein CASRRDFFTDTQYF.

CDR3 sequence (DNA): TGTGCCAGCAGCCCCGGAGTGATAGCTAACTATGGCTACACCTTC. Translation: CASSPGVIANYGYTF. The chain combines TRBV9 with TRBJ1-2; no clear D gene. V gave up 4 bases and J gave up 0 bases, with 13 bases separating them. Per the germline V gene, CDR1 is SGDLS and CDR2 is YYNGEE. This CDR3 is 15 amino acids long.

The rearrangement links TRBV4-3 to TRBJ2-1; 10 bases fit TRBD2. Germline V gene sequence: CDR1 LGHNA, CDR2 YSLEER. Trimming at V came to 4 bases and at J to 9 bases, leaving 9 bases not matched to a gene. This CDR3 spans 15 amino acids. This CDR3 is CASSPSGGAGGEQFF. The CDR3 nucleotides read TGCGCCAGCAGCCCCAGCGGGGGGGCCGGGGGTGAGCAGTTCTTC.

The DNA of the CDR3 is TGTGCCAGCAGCTTAGCCGGGACGGACGAAAAACTGTTTTTT. Translation: CASSLAGTDEKLFF. The chain links TRBV7-8 to TRBJ1-4, with D maybe TRBD1 (5 bases). Between the trimmed V and J ends, which lost 0 bases and 8 bases, there was a span of 10 bases. In germline, CDR1 is SGHVS, CDR2 FQNEAQ. This CDR3 is 14 amino acids long.

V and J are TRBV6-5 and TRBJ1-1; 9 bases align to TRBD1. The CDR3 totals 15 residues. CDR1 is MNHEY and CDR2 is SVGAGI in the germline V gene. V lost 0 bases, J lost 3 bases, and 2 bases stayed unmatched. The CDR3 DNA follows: TGTGCCAGCAGTTACTCGCACAGGGGGCACACTGAAGCTTTCTTT. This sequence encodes CASSYSHRGHTEAFF.

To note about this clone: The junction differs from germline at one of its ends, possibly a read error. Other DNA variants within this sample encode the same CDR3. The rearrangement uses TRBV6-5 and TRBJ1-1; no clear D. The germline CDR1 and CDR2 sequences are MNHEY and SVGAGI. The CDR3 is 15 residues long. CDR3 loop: CASRAPGRPNTEAFF. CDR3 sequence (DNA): TGCGCCAGCAGAGCTCCCGGACGTCCCAACACTGAAGCTTTCTTT.

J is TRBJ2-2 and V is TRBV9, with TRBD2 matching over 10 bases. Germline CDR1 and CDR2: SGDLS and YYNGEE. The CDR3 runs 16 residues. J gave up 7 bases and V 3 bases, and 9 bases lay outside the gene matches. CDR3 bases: TGTGCCAGCAGCGGCCTCCGGACTAGCGGAAACGGGGAGCTGTTTTTT. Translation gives CASSGLRTSGNGELFF.

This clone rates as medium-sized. CDR3 loop: CSVEAEGGYTF. The CDR3 nucleotides are TGCAGCGTTGAAGCCGAAGGAGGCTACACCTTC. The V and J genes are TRBV29-1 and TRBJ1-2; D gene uncertain. CDR1 and CDR2 from the germline V gene are SQVTM and ANQGSEA. V was shortened by 1 base and J by 8 bases, with 8 bases between the two germline ends. The CDR3 is 11 residues long.

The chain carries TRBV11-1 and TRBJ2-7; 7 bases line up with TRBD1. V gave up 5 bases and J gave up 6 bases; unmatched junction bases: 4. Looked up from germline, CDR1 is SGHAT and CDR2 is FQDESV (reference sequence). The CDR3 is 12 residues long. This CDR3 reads CASSRQGPEQYF. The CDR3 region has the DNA TGTGCCAGCAGCCGACAGGGTCCCGAGCAGTACTTC.